The 14 T cell receptor beta chains presented below share a single source sample, sequenced in a study of T cell responses to AZD1222 COVID-19 vaccine. Sequenced by immunoSEQ multiplex PCR; TCRdb stores in-frame clones only, minus some. This sample yields some 150,000 clones, of which 89% are seen a single time; 2.5% to 3% belongs to the top ten. Sample: peripheral blood, taken on day 0 of AZD1222 vaccination. The receptors were sampled from an adult in good health.

This chain joins TRBV6-5 and TRBJ1-1; D not resolved. The V end was cut by 1 base, the J end by 11 bases, with 17 bases between. Germline loops: CDR1 MNHEY, CDR2 SVGAGI. The CDR3 contains 14 residues. CDR3 bases: TGTGCCAGCAGTTACTTTCAGGAGGCGGTACTTGCTTTCTTT. Protein sequence: CASSYFQEAVLAFF.

This chain links TRBV5-1 with TRBJ2-7; 7 nucleotides align to TRBD2. The CDR3 runs 15 residues. The V and J ends lost 0 bases and 0 bases, in that order; junction bases with no gene match: 3. Germline V gene sequence: CDR1 SGHRS, CDR2 YFSETQ. The CDR3 nucleotides are TGCGCCAGCAGCTTGGAGGGCGGGAGCTCCTACGAGCAGTACTTC. Its protein is CASSLEGGSSYEQYF.

Written as DNA, the CDR3 is TGTGCCAGCTCACACGGACTAGCGGGAGTGGTAGATACGCAGTATTTT. Protein sequence: CASSHGLAGVVDTQYF. This chain links TRBV18 with TRBJ2-3; 13 nucleotides agree with TRBD2. The CDR3 is made up of 16 amino acids. The germline CDR1 and CDR2 sequences are KGHSH and LQKENI. Trimming removed 4 bases from V and 5 bases from J; junction bases left unmatched: 6.

The V and J genes are TRBV4-2 and TRBJ2-5; a possible D gene is TRBD2 (7 bases). The CDR3 extends over 15 amino acids. V was shortened by 1 base and J by 4 bases, with 13 bases between the two germline ends. Germline CDR1 is LGHNA and CDR2 is YNFKEQ. The CDR3 spells CASSQANREGETQYF. The DNA for the CDR3 is TGTGCCAGCAGCCAAGCAAACAGGGAGGGAGAGACCCAGTACTTC.

The CDR3 coding sequence is TGTGCCAGCAGTTTACGGGGGACTAATGAAAAACTGTTTTTT. Protein sequence: CASSLRGTNEKLFF. The chain employs TRBV28 and TRBJ1-4; perhaps TRBD1 as D (5 bases). The CDR3 totals 14 residues. V was cut by 2 bases and J by 2 bases, with 6 bases left in between. Per germline, CDR1 MDHEN and CDR2 SYDVKM. The whole variable domain, remainder taken from reference TRBV28 and TRBJ1-4, is DVKVTQSSRYLVKRTGEKVFLECVQDMDHENMFWYRQDPGLGLRLIYFSYDVKMKEKGDIPEGYSVSREKKERFSLILESASTNQTSMYLCASSLRGTNEKLFFGSGTQLSVL.

The chain is built from TRBV15 and TRBJ2-4; the D gene could be TRBD1 or TRBD2 (5 bases each). The CDR3 covers 19 residues. CDR1 LNHNV and CDR2 YYDKDF come from the germline V gene (reference sequence). V dropped 4 bases and J dropped 1 base, with 23 bases sitting between them. The CDR3 DNA reads TGTGCCACCAGCACTGAGTCGTGGGACCTAGCTAGGGCCAAAAACATTCAGTACTTC. Its translation: CATSTESWDLARAKNIQYF.

The rearrangement joins TRBV3-1 (or the pseudogene TRBV3-2) to TRBJ2-7; possibly TRBD2 for D (6 bases). V was pared by 3 bases and J by 6 bases, with 15 bases between. This CDR3 is built from 14 residues. Germline loops: CDR1 LGHDT, CDR2 YNNKEL (reference sequence). DNA of the CDR3: TGTGCCAGCAGCCACAGGGAGCGGGTAGGCGAGCAGTACTTC. Residues: CASSHRERVGEQYF.

This clone is medium-sized by share. The CDR3 loop is CASSHQYRGPFYEQYF. The CDR3 bases are TGTGCCAGCAGCCACCAATACAGGGGGCCCTTCTACGAGCAGTACTTC. The V and J genes are TRBV7-9 and TRBJ2-7; 9 bases align to TRBD1. The CDR3 has 16 residues. With V trimmed by 5 bases and J by 3 bases, 11 bases remained unmatched. Germline V gene lookup returns CDR1 SEHNR and CDR2 FQNEAQ (reference sequence).

CDR3 sequence: CASSLKRTWDSPLHF. The CDR3 DNA reads TGTGCCAGCAGTTTAAAGAGGACCTGGGATTCACCCCTCCACTTT. This rearrangement joins TRBV27 to TRBJ1-6, with D unclear. The ends were cut back, 2 bases at V and 8 bases at J, with 13 bases in the middle. Germline V lookup: CDR1 MNHEY, CDR2 SMNVEV (reference sequence). This CDR3 spans 15 amino acids.

The V call is TRBV9, the J call TRBJ2-1, with a weak D call TRBD2 (7 bases). The CDR3 has 16 amino acids. Per germline, CDR1 SGDLS and CDR2 YYNGEE. Trimming pared 3 bases from V and 2 bases from J, leaving 15 bases between. CDR3 amino acids: CASSASGGGPYNEQFF. The CDR3 DNA follows: TGTGCCAGCAGCGCTTCGGGCGGGGGCCCCTACAATGAGCAGTTCTTC.

This rearrangement joins TRBV5-4 to TRBJ2-3, with 10 bases identical to TRBD2. The V gene end was trimmed by 2 bases and the J gene end by 1 base; junction bases not matched to a gene: 4. This CDR3 comprises 16 residues. Looked up from germline, CDR1 is SGHNT and CDR2 is YYREEE (reference sequence). For the CDR3, the DNA is TGTGCCAGCAGCTTAAAAGGACTAGCGGGCACAGATACGCAGTATTTT. It is translated as CASSLKGLAGTDTQYF.

This clone showed up just once. The chain recombines TRBV13 with TRBJ1-2, with unresolved D. Trimming stripped 0 bases from V and 4 bases from J, with 12 bases between. The CDR3 consists of 15 residues. CDR1 is PRHDT, CDR2 FYEKMQ, per germline (reference sequence). For the CDR3, the DNA is TGTGCCAGCAGCTTAGGCCCAGAGGTTCGCTATGGCTACACCTTC. This codes for CASSLGPEVRYGYTF.

This rearrangement joins TRBV27 to TRBJ2-7, with 8 positions matching TRBD1. Per the germline V gene, CDR1 is MNHEY and CDR2 is SMNVEV (reference sequence). The CDR3 has 13 amino acids. V was pared by 2 bases and J by 6 bases, with 3 bases of the junction left unmatched. The CDR3 reads CASSLDRGGEQYF. The CDR3, as DNA: TGTGCCAGCAGTTTAGACAGGGGTGGCGAGCAGTACTTC.

V usage is TRBV2 and J usage is TRBJ2-7; a weak D match, TRBD2 (6 bases). The CDR3 runs 15 residues. V was shortened by 1 base and J by 6 bases, with 16 bases between the two germline ends. CDR1 SNHLY and CDR2 FYNNEI come from the germline V gene. The chain's CDR3 is CASSEDGTEGGEQYF. Here the CDR3 DNA reads TGTGCCAGCAGTGAAGATGGGACCGAGGGAGGCGAGCAGTACTTC. The variable domain in full, completed from reference TRBV2 and TRBJ2-7, reads EPEVTQTPSHQVTQMGQEVILRCVPISNHLYFYWYRQILGQKVEFLVSFYNNEISEKSEIFDDQFSVERPDGSNFTLKIRSTKLEDSAMYFCASSEDGTEGGEQYFGPGTRLTVT.